Below, 20 T cell receptor beta chains from the same sample are listed, as sequenced in a study of blood T cell repertoires in COVID-19. Sequencing used immunoSEQ multiplex PCR; TCRdb keeps in-frame clones, though not all of them. The table records 260,000 or so clones, roughly 82% of them present only once. Sequencing was done on a sample of peripheral blood. These receptors all stem from a woman aged 70-85 years with acute or convalescent COVID-19.

This clone appeared a few times. This chain joins TRBV28 and TRBJ1-5; 9 nucleotides match TRBD1. The trim removed 6 bases at V and 11 bases at J, leaving 8 bases unmatched. The V gene's germline CDR1 is MDHEN and CDR2 SYDVKM. This CDR3 region has 13 residues. CDR3 sequence: CASSPGGDRAQHF. CDR3 DNA: TGTGCCAGCAGCCCTGGGGGGGACAGGGCCCAGCATTTT.

CDR3 DNA: TGTGCCAGCAGTCCAGGGGGGAAAGGCTACACCTTC. It is translated as CASSPGGKGYTF. The chain uses TRBV2 and TRBJ1-2; 7 positions agree with TRBD1. J was trimmed by 8 bases and V by 5 bases; bases with no gene match: 5. Germline values: CDR1 SNHLY, CDR2 FYNNEI. CDR3 length: 12 amino acids.

CDR3 residues: CASSGGQGTQPQHF. The CDR3 region has the DNA TGTGCCAGCAGCGGTGGACAGGGTACTCAGCCCCAGCATTTT. The chain couples TRBV9 to TRBJ1-5; 8 positions agree with TRBD1. After removal of 3 bases from V and 6 bases from J, the junction contained 5 bases not matched to a gene. This CDR3 is 14 amino acids long. The germline V gene encodes CDR1 SGDLS and CDR2 YYNGEE.

This clone was observed once. The rearrangement links TRBV15 to TRBJ1-1; no firm D call. Trimming removed 6 bases from V and 2 bases from J, with 10 bases in between. In germline, CDR1 is LNHNV, CDR2 YYDKDF (reference sequence). This CDR3 comprises 13 residues. This chain's CDR3 is CATSSPGNTEAFF. The DNA for the CDR3 is TGTGCCACCAGTTCCCCAGGAAACACTGAAGCTTTCTTT.

J is TRBJ1-2 and V is TRBV6-5; 9 bases match TRBD1. The CDR3 has 14 residues. Germline V lookup: CDR1 MNHEY, CDR2 SVGAGI. V lost 5 bases and J lost 5; bases outside the gene matches: 6. CDR3 bases: TGTGCCAGCAGTCCCGGGACAGGGTTTTATGGCTACACCTTC. Its translation is CASSPGTGFYGYTF.

DNA of the CDR3: TGTGCCAGCAGCTTAGTCCCCCCAACTAGCGGGGCAGATACGCAGTATTTT. Translation gives CASSLVPPTSGADTQYF. The rearrangement joins TRBV7-2 to TRBJ2-3; 10 bases fit TRBD2. V was clipped by 1 base and J by 4 bases; unmatched bases: 8. This CDR3 region has 17 residues. Germline CDR1 is SGHTA and CDR2 is FQGNSA.

This chain links TRBV23-1 with TRBJ1-1; 8 bases match TRBD1. TRBV23-1 falls under the ORF class, with uncertain function. This CDR3 has 15 amino acids. The V segment lost 4 bases and the J segment 0 bases; nucleotides outside the gene matches: 4. Here the CDR3 DNA reads TGCGCCAGCAGTCCCAGGGGGCGTATGAACACTGAAGCTTTCTTT. Protein: CASSPRGRMNTEAFF.

The chain recombines TRBV5-8 with TRBJ1-2; tentatively, D is TRBD1 (5 bases). The V gene lost 1 base and the J gene lost 5 bases, with 18 bases spanning the gap. Germline CDR1 SGHTS, CDR2 YDEGEE. The CDR3 extends over 16 amino acids. CDR3 nucleotide sequence: TGTGCCAGCAGCTTGAGGCAGGGTAGCGGCCTATATGGCTACACCTTC. Translation gives CASSLRQGSGLYGYTF. The full variable domain, its missing parts supplied by reference TRBV5-8 and TRBJ1-2, is EAGVTQSPTHLIKTRGQQATLRCSPISGHTSVYWYQQALGLGLQFLLWYDEGEERNRGNFPPRFSGRQFPNYSSELNVNALELEDSALYLCASSLRQGSGLYGYTFGSGTRLTVV.

The gene calls are TRBV19 and TRBJ2-1, with 11 bases fitting TRBD2. This CDR3 is 16 amino acids long. Germline values: CDR1 LNHDA, CDR2 SQIVND (reference sequence). V lost 3 bases, J lost 4 bases, and 5 bases stayed unmatched. The CDR3 DNA is TGTGCCAGTAGTATTTCCGGGACTAGCGGTTACAATGAGCAGTTCTTC. The encoded protein is CASSISGTSGYNEQFF.

This chain joins TRBV19 and TRBJ2-2; no definite D call. Germline CDR1 is LNHDA and CDR2 is SQIVND (reference sequence). V lost 1 base, J lost 5 bases, and 11 bases lay in between. The CDR3 covers 15 residues. CDR3 in DNA: TGTGCCAGTAGTATAGGGGCAATTAGGACCGGGGAGCTGTTTTTT. This translates into CASSIGAIRTGELFF.

The CDR3 sequence is CASSQVGGGPVRGNTIYF. The CDR3 nucleotides are TGTGCCAGCAGCCAAGTTGGTGGCGGGCCCGTAAGAGGAAACACCATATATTTT. The J gene is TRBJ1-3, the V gene TRBV3-1 (or the pseudogene TRBV3-2); no clear D. The ends were cut back, 1 base at V and 4 bases at J, with 20 bases in the middle. Per the germline V gene, CDR1 is LGHDT and CDR2 is YNNKEL (reference sequence). CDR3 size: 18 residues.

This clone was seen many times. This chain uses TRBV28 with TRBJ1-1; 11 bases agree with TRBD1. This CDR3 is built from 16 residues. The germline CDR1 and CDR2 sequences are MDHEN and SYDVKM. The J segment lost 1 base and the V segment lost 8 bases, leaving 9 bases of the junction unmatched. The CDR3: CASVGTGGLRNTEAFF. The CDR3 DNA reads TGTGCCAGCGTAGGGACAGGGGGTTTGAGGAACACTGAAGCTTTCTTT.

V usage is TRBV3-1 (or the pseudogene TRBV3-2) and J usage is TRBJ2-7; 9 bases match TRBD1. This CDR3 comprises 14 residues. Germline V CDR1 and CDR2: LGHDT, YNNKEL (reference sequence). J gave up 5 bases and V 2 bases, and 4 bases lay outside the gene matches. The CDR3 region has the DNA TGTGCCAGCAGCCAACCGGGACAGGGTCACGAGCAGTACTTC. Translated: CASSQPGQGHEQYF.

V and J are TRBV6-5 and TRBJ1-5, with 8 bases fitting TRBD1. Trimming at V came to 8 bases and at J to 4 bases, leaving 4 bases not matched to a gene. This CDR3 contains 13 residues. The V gene's germline CDR1 is MNHEY and CDR2 SVGAGI. The CDR3 DNA follows: TGTGCCAGCGGACAGGGCCTTAATCAGCCCCAGCATTTT. Encoded protein: CASGQGLNQPQHF.

V gene TRBV4-1 combines with J gene TRBJ2-7; maybe TRBD1 (5 bases). The CDR3 contains 14 residues. With 3 bases removed from V and 2 bases from J, the gap between germline ends came to 11 bases. Per germline, CDR1 MGHRA and CDR2 YSYEKL. CDR3 sequence: CASSHQDSAYEQYF. The CDR3 DNA reads as TGCGCCAGCAGCCACCAAGACAGCGCCTACGAGCAGTACTTC.

The V and J genes are TRBV12-3 or TRBV12-4 and TRBJ2-5; perhaps TRBD2 as D (5 bases). CDR3 length equals 12 residues. The V end lost 3 bases, the J end lost 7 bases, and 9 bases lay between the germline ends. CDR3 residues: CASSFSGGTQYF. CDR3 bases: TGTGCCAGCAGTTTCTCCGGAGGGACCCAGTACTTC.

The V and J genes are TRBV10-3 and TRBJ2-7, with D tentatively TRBD2 (5 bases). CDR1 and CDR2 (germline): ENHRY, SYGVKD. The CDR3 totals 11 residues. Trimming removed 11 bases at V and 6 bases at J, with 14 bases between. CDR3 nucleotide sequence: TGTGCCCACGGGGATCTGGGCGAGCAGTACTTC. Amino acid sequence: CAHGDLGEQYF.

This chain joins TRBV7-9 and TRBJ2-5; D is possibly TRBD2 (5 bases). The germline gives CDR1 SEHNR, CDR2 FQNEAQ (reference sequence). The CDR3 is made up of 13 amino acids. The V gene lost 4 bases and the J gene lost 2 bases, with 8 bases spanning the gap. CDR3 loop: CASSSGIQETQYF. The CDR3 DNA reads TGTGCCAGCAGCTCCGGGATTCAAGAGACCCAGTACTTC.

The chain is built from TRBV27 and TRBJ1-3; 7 bases fit TRBD1. CDR1 is MNHEY, CDR2 SMNVEV, per germline (reference sequence). This CDR3 spans 15 amino acids. V lost 2 bases and J lost 4; bases outside the gene matches: 5. The CDR3: CASSLTGARGNTIYF. CDR3 nucleotide sequence: TGTGCCAGCAGTTTAACAGGGGCGCGGGGAAACACCATATATTTT.

The chain recombines TRBV5-1 with TRBJ1-6; 8 nucleotides match TRBD1. Trimming removed 0 bases from V and 7 bases from J; junction bases left unmatched: 3. This CDR3 is built from 15 residues. Germline V gene data show CDR1 as SGHRS and CDR2 as YFSETQ. CDR3 residues: CASSLAGGGNSPLHF. The CDR3 nucleotides read TGCGCCAGCAGCTTGGCAGGGGGCGGGAATTCACCCCTCCACTTT.